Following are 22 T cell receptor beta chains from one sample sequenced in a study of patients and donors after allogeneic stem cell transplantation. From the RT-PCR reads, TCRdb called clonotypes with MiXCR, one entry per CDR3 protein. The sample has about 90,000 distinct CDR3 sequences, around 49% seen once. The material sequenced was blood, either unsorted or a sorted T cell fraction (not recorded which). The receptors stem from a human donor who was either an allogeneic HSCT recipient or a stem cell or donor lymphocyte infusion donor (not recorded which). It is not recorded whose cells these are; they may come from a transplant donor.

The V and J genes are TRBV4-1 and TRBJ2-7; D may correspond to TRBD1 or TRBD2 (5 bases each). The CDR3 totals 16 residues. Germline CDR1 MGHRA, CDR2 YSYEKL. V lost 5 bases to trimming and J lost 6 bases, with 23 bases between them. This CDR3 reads CASSTTSRGVGGEQYF. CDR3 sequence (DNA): TGCGCCAGCAGCACGACAAGTCGGGGAGTTGGGGGCGAGCAGTACTTC.

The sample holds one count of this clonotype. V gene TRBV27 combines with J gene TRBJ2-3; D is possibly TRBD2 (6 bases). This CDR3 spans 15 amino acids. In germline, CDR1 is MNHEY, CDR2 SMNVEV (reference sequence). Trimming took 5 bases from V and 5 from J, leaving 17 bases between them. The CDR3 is CASSLWRAEGDTQYF. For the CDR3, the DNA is TGTGCCAGCAGTCTATGGAGGGCCGAGGGAGATACGCAGTATTTT.

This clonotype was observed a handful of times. The DNA for the CDR3 is TGTGCCAGCAGTCTAAGCTTCGGCAATCAGCCCCAGCATTTT. It is translated as CASSLSFGNQPQHF. The V call is TRBV6-2 or TRBV6-3, the J call TRBJ1-5; D is unresolved. V gave up 5 bases and J gave up 2 bases, with 10 bases separating them. The CDR3 is 14 amino acids. Germline CDR1 and CDR2: MNHEY and SVGEGT.

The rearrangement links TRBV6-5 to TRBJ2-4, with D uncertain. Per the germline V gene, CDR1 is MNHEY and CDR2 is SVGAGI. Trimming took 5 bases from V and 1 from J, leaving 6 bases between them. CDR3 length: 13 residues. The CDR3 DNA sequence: TGTGCCAGCAGTCCGGAGGCCAAAAACATTCAGTACTTC. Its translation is CASSPEAKNIQYF.

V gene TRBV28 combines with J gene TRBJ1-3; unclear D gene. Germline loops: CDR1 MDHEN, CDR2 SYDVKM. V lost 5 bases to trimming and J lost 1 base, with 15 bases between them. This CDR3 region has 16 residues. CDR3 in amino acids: CASSLTSRPSGNTIYF. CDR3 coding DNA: TGTGCCAGCAGTCTCACTTCCCGACCGTCTGGAAACACCATATATTTT.

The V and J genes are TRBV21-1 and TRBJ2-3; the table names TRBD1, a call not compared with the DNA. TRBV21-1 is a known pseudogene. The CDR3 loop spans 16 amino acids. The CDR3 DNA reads TGTGCCAGCAGCGAACTAGTGAGGGGGGAGACAGATACGCAGTATTTT. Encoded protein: CASSELVRGETDTQYF.

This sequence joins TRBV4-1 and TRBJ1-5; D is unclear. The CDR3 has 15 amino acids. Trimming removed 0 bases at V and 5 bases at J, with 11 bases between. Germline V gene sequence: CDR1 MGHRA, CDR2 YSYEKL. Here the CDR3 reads CASSQDRQLDQPQHF. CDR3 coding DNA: TGCGCCAGCAGCCAAGATAGGCAGCTAGATCAGCCCCAGCATTTT.

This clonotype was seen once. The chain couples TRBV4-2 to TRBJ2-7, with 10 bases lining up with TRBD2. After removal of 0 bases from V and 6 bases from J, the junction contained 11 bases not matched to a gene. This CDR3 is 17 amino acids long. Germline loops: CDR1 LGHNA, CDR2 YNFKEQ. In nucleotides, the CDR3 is TGTGCCAGCAGCCAAGATCTAGCGGGAGTCGGCGGCCCCGAGCAGTACTTC. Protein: CASSQDLAGVGGPEQYF.

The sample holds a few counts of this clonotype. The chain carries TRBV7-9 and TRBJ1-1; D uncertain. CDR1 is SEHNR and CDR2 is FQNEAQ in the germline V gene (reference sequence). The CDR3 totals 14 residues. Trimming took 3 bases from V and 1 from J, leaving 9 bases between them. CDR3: CASSLVHRNTEAFF. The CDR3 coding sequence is TGTGCCAGCAGCTTGGTTCACAGGAACACTGAAGCTTTCTTT.

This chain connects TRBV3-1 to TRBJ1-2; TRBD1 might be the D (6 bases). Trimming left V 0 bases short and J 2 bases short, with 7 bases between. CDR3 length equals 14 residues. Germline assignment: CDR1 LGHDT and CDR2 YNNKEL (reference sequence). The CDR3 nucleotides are TGTGCCAGCAGCCAAGATACAGGGAACTATGGCTACACCTTC. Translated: CASSQDTGNYGYTF. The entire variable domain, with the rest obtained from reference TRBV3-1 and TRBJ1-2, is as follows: DTAVSQTPKYLVTQMGNDKSIKCEQNLGHDTMYWYKQDSKKFLKIMFSYNNKELIINETVPNRFSPKSPDKAHLNLHINSLELGDSAVYFCASSQDTGNYGYTFGSGTRLTVV.

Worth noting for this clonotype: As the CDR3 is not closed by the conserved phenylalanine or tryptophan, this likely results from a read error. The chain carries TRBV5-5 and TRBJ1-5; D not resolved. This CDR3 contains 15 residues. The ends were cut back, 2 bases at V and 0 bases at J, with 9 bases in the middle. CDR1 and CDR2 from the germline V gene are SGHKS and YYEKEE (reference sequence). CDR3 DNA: TGTGCCAGCAGCTTTACCGGGAATAGCAATCAGCCCCAGCATTTG. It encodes CASSFTGNSNQPQHL.

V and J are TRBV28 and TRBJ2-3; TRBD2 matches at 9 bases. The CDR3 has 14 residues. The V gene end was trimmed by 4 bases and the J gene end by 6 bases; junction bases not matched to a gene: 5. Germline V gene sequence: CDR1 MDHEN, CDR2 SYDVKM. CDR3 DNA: TGTGCCAGCAGTTATAGCGGGAGCCTGGATACGCAGTATTTT. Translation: CASSYSGSLDTQYF.

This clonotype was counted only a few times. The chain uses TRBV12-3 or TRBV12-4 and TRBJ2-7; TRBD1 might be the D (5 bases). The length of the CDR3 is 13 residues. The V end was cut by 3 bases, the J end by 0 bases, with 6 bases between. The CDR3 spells CASSLTDSYEQYF. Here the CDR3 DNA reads TGTGCCAGCAGTTTGACAGACTCCTACGAGCAGTACTTC.

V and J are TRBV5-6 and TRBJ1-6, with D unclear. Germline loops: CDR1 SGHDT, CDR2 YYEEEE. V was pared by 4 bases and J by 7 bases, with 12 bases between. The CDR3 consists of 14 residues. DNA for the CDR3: TGTGCCAGCAGCGAACTCGGGCCGAATTCACCCCTCCACTTT. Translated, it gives CASSELGPNSPLHF.

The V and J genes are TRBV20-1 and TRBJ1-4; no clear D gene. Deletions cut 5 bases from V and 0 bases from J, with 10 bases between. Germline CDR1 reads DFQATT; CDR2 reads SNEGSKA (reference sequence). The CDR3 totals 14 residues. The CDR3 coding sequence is TGCAGTGCTGGTGGGCGTGCAACTAATGAAAAACTGTTTTTT. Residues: CSAGGRATNEKLFF.

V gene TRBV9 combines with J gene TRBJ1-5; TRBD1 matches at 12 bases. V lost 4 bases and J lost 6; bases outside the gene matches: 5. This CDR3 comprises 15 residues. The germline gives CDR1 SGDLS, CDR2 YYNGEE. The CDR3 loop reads CASSPGQGAFQPQHF. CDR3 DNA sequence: TGTGCCAGCAGCCCGGGACAGGGGGCTTTTCAGCCCCAGCATTTT.

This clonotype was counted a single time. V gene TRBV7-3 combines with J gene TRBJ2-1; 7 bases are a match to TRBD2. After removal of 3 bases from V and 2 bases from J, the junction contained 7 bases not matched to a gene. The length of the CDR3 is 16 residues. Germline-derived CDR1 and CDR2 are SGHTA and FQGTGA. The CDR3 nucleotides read TGTGCCAGCAGCTTCGAAAGAAGCGGGACCTACAATGAGCAGTTCTTC. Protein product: CASSFERSGTYNEQFF. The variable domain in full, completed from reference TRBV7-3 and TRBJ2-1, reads GAGVSQTPSNKVTEKGKYVELRCDPISGHTALYWYRQSLGQGPEFLIYFQGTGAADDSGLPNDRFFAVRPEGSVSTLKIQRTERGDSAVYLCASSFERSGTYNEQFFGPGTRLTVL.

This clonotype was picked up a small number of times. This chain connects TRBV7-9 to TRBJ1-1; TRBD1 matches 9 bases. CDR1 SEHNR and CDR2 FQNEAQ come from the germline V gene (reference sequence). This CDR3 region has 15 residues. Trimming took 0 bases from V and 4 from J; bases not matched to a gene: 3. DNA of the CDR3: TGTGCCAGCAGCTTAGCGGCGACAGGGGGCACTGAAGCTTTCTTT. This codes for CASSLAATGGTEAFF.

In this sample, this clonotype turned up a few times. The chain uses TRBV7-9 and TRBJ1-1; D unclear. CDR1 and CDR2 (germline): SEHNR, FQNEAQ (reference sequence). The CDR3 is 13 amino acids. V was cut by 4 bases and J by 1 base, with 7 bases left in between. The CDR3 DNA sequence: TGTGCCAGCAGCTCCTCGGGGAACACTGAAGCTTTCTTT. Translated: CASSSSGNTEAFF. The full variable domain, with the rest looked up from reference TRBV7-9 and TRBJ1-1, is DTGVSQNPRHKITKRGQNVTFRCDPISEHNRLYWYRQTLGQGPEFLTYFQNEAQLEKSRLLSDRFSAERPKGSFSTLEIQRTEQGDSAMYLCASSSSGNTEAFFGQGTRLTVV.

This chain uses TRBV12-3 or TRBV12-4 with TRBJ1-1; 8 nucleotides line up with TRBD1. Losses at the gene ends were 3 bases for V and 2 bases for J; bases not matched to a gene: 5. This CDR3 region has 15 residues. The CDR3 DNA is TGTGCCAGCAGTTTGGGGGACAGGATAAACACTGAAGCTTTCTTT. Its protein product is CASSLGDRINTEAFF.

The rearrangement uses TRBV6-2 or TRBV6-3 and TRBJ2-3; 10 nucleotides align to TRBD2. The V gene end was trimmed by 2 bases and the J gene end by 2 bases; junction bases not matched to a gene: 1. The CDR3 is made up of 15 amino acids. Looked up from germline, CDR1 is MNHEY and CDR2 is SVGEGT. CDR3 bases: TGTGCCAGCAGTTACGGACTAGCGGACACAGATACGCAGTATTTT. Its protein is CASSYGLADTDTQYF.

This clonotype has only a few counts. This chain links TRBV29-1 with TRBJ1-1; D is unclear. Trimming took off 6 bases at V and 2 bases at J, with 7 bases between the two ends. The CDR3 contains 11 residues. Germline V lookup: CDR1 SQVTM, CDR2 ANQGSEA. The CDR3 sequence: CSVQDNTEAFF. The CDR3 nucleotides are TGCAGCGTACAAGACAACACTGAAGCTTTCTTT.